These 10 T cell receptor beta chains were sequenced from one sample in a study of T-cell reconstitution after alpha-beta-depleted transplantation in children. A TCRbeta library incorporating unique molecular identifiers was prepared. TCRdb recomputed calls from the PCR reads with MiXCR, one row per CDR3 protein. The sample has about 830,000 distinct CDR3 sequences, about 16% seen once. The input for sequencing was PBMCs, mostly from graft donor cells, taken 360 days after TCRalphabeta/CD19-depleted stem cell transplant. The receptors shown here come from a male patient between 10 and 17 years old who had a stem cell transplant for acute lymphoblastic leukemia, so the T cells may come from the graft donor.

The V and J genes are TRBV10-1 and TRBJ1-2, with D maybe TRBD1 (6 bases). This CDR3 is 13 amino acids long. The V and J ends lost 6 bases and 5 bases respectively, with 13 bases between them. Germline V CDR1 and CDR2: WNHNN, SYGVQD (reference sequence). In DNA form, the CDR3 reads TGCGCCAGCAGGCCCCAGGGGAAGTATGGCTACACCTTC. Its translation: CASRPQGKYGYTF.

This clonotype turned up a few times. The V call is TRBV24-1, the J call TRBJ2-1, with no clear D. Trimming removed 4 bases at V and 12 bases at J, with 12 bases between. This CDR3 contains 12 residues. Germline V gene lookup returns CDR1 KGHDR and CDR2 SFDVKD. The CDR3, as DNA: TGTGCCACCAGTGACCCTTCGCGAGGGCAGTTCTTC. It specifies CATSDPSRGQFF.

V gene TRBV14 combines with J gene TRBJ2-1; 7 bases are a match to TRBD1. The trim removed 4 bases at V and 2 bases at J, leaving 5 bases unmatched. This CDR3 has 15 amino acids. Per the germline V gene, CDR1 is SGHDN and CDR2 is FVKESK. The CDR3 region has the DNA TGTGCCAGCAGCCTCCTAGGGGGCGCCTACAATGAGCAGTTCTTC. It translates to CASSLLGGAYNEQFF.

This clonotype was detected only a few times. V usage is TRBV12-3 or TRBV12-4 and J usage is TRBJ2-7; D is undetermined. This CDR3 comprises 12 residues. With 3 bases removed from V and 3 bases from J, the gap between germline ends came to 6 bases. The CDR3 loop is CASSFIHYEQYF. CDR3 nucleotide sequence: TGTGCCAGCAGTTTCATCCACTACGAGCAGTACTTC.

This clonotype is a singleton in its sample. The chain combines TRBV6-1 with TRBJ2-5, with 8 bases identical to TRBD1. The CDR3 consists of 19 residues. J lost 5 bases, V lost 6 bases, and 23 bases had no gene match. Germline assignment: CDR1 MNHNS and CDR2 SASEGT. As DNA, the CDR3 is TGTGCCAGCAGCCGGACAGGGTCGGGTCCCGTACCCTTCGGGGAGACCCAGTACTTC. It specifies CASSRTGSGPVPFGETQYF.

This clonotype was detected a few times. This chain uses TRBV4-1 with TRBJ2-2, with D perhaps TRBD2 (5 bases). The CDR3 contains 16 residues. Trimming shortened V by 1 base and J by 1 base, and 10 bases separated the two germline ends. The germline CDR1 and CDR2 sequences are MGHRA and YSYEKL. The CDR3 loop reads CASSQAKRLNTGELFF. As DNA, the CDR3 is TGCGCCAGCAGCCAAGCAAAGCGGCTGAACACCGGGGAGCTGTTTTTT.

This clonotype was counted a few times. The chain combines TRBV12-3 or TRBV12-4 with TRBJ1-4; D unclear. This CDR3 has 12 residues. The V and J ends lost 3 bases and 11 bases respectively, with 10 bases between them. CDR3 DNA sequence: TGTGCCAGCAGTTTGAGTAACGGTAAACTGTTTTTT. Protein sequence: CASSLSNGKLFF.

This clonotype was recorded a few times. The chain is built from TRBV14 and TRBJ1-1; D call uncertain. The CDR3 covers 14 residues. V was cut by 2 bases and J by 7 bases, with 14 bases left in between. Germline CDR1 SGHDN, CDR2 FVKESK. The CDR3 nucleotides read TGTGCCAGCAGCCAACGTGAGGTGAGCGTTGAAGCTTTCTTT. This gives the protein CASSQREVSVEAFF.

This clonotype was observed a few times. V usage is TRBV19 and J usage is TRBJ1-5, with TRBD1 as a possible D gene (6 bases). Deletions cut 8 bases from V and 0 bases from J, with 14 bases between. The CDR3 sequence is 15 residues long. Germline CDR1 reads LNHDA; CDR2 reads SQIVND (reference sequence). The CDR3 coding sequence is TGTGCCAGTGGTGGGGCAGGGGATAGCAATCAGCCCCAGCATTTT. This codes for CASGGAGDSNQPQHF.

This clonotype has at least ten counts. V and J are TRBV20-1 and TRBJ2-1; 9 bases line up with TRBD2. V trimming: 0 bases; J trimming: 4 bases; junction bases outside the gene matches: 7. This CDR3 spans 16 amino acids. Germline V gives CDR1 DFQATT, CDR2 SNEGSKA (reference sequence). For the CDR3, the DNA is TGCAGTGCTAGAGATGGAGCGGGAGGCTTTTACAATGAGCAGTTCTTC. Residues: CSARDGAGGFYNEQFF.